The clone carrying this T cell receptor beta chain was recorded many times. No antigen is known for it. Constant-region reverse primers amplified full-length variable regions, followed by semi-nested Nested Universal Primer A PCR. MiXCR, applied by TCRdb to the 5' RACE reads, yields one record per CDR3 protein. The table records under 60,000 distinct CDR3 sequences, 28% of them present only once. The ends were cut back, 6 bases at V and 3 bases at J, with 14 bases in the middle. Germline CDR1 and CDR2: SEHNR and FQNEAQ (reference sequence). This CDR3 comprises 14 residues. General observations from the study: Tumor memory CD4+ T cell TCR gene usage clustered with blood and lymph node memory CD4+ cells and lymph node naive CD4+ cells.

The chain uses TRBV7-9 and TRBJ1-1, with a weak D call TRBD1 (6 bases). The sequencing input was naive CD4+ T cells sorted from blood. As for subset: naive CD4+ T cells, CD4+CD45RA+CD25-. The receptor's source is a female donor with breast cancer. CDR3 amino acids: CASRWETGYTEAFF. The CDR3 DNA sequence: TGTGCCAGCAGATGGGAAACAGGGTACACTGAAGCTTTCTTT.